These 21 T cell receptor beta chains came from one sample sequenced in a study of T cell changes during pregnancy in multiple sclerosis. Sequenced by immunoSEQ multiplex PCR; TCRdb stores in-frame clones only, minus some. The sample lists about 67,000 clones, approximately 93% occurring once. Here the sequenced sample was peripheral blood, taken in the second trimester of pregnancy. These TCRs come from a female donor with multiple sclerosis, enrolled in a pregnancy study.

This chain connects TRBV6-1 to TRBJ1-5; D uncertain. The V end lost 10 bases, the J end lost 0 bases, and 10 bases lay between the germline ends. Germline CDR1 and CDR2: MNHNS and SASEGT. The CDR3 extends over 13 amino acids. CDR3 DNA sequence: TGTGCCACCCCCCAGGATAGCAATCAGCCCCAGCATTTT. Translation: CATPQDSNQPQHF.

The chain combines TRBV30 with TRBJ2-5, with 11 bases that match TRBD1. CDR1 is GTSNPN and CDR2 is SVGIG in the germline V gene (reference sequence). With V trimmed by 0 bases and J by 1 base, 7 bases remained unmatched. The CDR3 extends over 17 amino acids. The CDR3 reads CAWSVDRGPNGQETQYF. The DNA for the CDR3 is TGTGCCTGGAGTGTGGACAGGGGGCCAAACGGCCAAGAGACCCAGTACTTC.

The chain has TRBV18 and TRBJ2-6, with 7 bases aligning to TRBD1. The V gene's germline CDR1 is KGHSH and CDR2 LQKENI. V lost 5 bases, J lost 1 base, and 5 bases stayed unmatched. There are 16 residues in the CDR3. The DNA for the CDR3 is TGTGCCAGCTCAGCCTACAGGGGATCTGGGGCCAACGTCCTGACTTTC. Protein: CASSAYRGSGANVLTF.

The chain uses TRBV18 and TRBJ1-1; D is uncertain. The CDR3 contains 13 residues. V was cut by 4 bases and J by 7 bases, with 13 bases left in between. Germline-derived CDR1 and CDR2 are KGHSH and LQKENI. The CDR3 sequence is CASSLMSEDEAFF. The CDR3 DNA reads as TGTGCCAGCTCACTAATGTCAGAAGATGAAGCTTTCTTT.

The chain is built from TRBV18 and TRBJ1-2; a weak D match, TRBD1 (5 bases). Trimming took 0 bases from V and 6 from J, leaving 14 bases between them. The CDR3 covers 15 residues. Germline loops: CDR1 KGHSH, CDR2 LQKENI. The CDR3 is CASSPPVRGSNGYTF. CDR3 nucleotide sequence: TGTGCCAGCTCACCACCGGTGCGGGGGAGTAATGGCTACACCTTC.

The J gene is TRBJ1-2, the V gene TRBV5-1; tentatively, D is TRBD1 (5 bases). The length of the CDR3 is 16 residues. With 0 bases removed from V and 4 bases from J, the gap between germline ends came to 16 bases. Germline lookup yields CDR1 SGHRS and CDR2 YFSETQ. The CDR3 reads CASSLGQKRTIYGYTF. CDR3 DNA: TGCGCCAGCAGCTTGGGACAGAAGAGAACTATCTATGGCTACACCTTC.

The rearrangement links TRBV5-6 to TRBJ2-7; possible D gene TRBD1, 5 bases. There are 14 residues in the CDR3. Germline V gives CDR1 SGHDT, CDR2 YYEEEE. The germline V and J ends were trimmed by 2 bases and 0 bases, with 9 bases remaining between them. CDR3 nucleotides: TGTGCCAGCAGCTTAGGGGTAAGCTCCTACGAGCAGTACTTC. It specifies CASSLGVSSYEQYF.

The chain is built from TRBV9 and TRBJ2-7; tentatively, D is TRBD1 (5 bases). The V gene lost 3 bases and the J gene lost 4 bases, with 5 bases spanning the gap. CDR1 is SGDLS and CDR2 is YYNGEE in the germline V gene. The CDR3 loop spans 11 amino acids. This CDR3 reads CASSAGYEQYF. The CDR3 coding sequence is TGTGCCAGCAGCGCAGGGTACGAGCAGTACTTC. The full variable domain, its missing parts supplied by reference TRBV9 and TRBJ2-7, is DSGVTQTPKHLITATGQRVTLRCSPRSGDLSVYWYQQSLDQGLQFLIQYYNGEERAKGNILERFSAQQFPDLHSELNLSSLELGDSALYFCASSAGYEQYFGPGTRLTVT.

With regard to this clone: A much larger clone lies a single base off, so this may be a read error. The genes are TRBV4-2 and TRBJ2-6, with D perhaps TRBD2 (6 bases). Germline lookup yields CDR1 LGHNA and CDR2 YNFKEQ. The CDR3 covers 16 residues. The V and J ends lost 0 bases and 6 bases respectively, with 12 bases between them. CDR3 amino acids: CASSQDLGSEANVLTF. The CDR3 DNA follows: TGTGCCAGCAGCCAAGATCTCGGGAGCGAGGCCAACGTCCTGACTTTC.

The V gene is TRBV4-1, the J gene TRBJ2-7; 12 positions agree with TRBD1. Germline loops: CDR1 MGHRA, CDR2 YSYEKL. The CDR3 extends over 16 amino acids. The V and J ends lost 2 bases and 4 bases, in that order; junction bases with no gene match: 6. This CDR3 is CASSQTGTGGEYEQYF. CDR3 nucleotides: TGCGCCAGCAGCCAAACCGGGACAGGGGGCGAGTACGAGCAGTACTTC.

The V call is TRBV7-2, the J call TRBJ2-7; 7 bases match TRBD1. CDR3 length: 14 residues. With 4 bases clipped from V and 1 base from J, the junction kept 4 bases outside the gene matches. The germline V gene encodes CDR1 SGHTA and CDR2 FQGNSA. As DNA, the CDR3 is TGTGCCAGCAGCTCCGGGACAGAATCCTACGAGCAGTACTTC. Residues: CASSSGTESYEQYF.

The V call is TRBV5-1, the J call TRBJ2-7; 8 bases are shared with TRBD2. Germline loops: CDR1 SGHRS, CDR2 YFSETQ. The CDR3 consists of 15 residues. V was clipped by 4 bases and J by 5 bases; unmatched bases: 11. CDR3: CASSPRAGVINEQYF. CDR3 DNA: TGCGCCAGCAGCCCCCGAGCGGGAGTCATCAACGAGCAGTACTTC.

The V call is TRBV27, the J call TRBJ2-3; 9 positions agree with TRBD1. V dropped 6 bases and J dropped 7; count of bases not matched to a gene: 20. Looked up from germline, CDR1 is MNHEY and CDR2 is SMNVEV (reference sequence). The CDR3 sequence is 18 residues long. The CDR3 reads CASRRLRVGGQGRHTQYF. The CDR3 DNA sequence: TGTGCCAGCAGACGACTCCGAGTTGGGGGACAGGGCCGGCATACGCAGTATTTT.

The chain couples TRBV10-3 to TRBJ2-1, with 8 bases that match TRBD2. V lost 8 bases, J lost 0 bases, and 6 bases stayed unmatched. The CDR3 runs 15 residues. Looked up from germline, CDR1 is ENHRY and CDR2 is SYGVKD. CDR3 residues: CAISERGSSYNEQFF. The DNA for the CDR3 is TGTGCCATCTCGGAGCGGGGGAGCTCCTACAATGAGCAGTTCTTC.

The chain recombines TRBV18 with TRBJ2-7; 9 bases map to TRBD2. The CDR3 length is 15 residues. CDR1 and CDR2 from the germline V gene are KGHSH and LQKENI. Trimming removed 4 bases from V and 3 bases from J; junction bases left unmatched: 7. CDR3 bases: TGTGCCAGCTCACTCATCCAGACTAGCGGCTACGAGCAGTACTTC. Amino acids: CASSLIQTSGYEQYF.

The chain joins TRBV9 to TRBJ1-4, with D possibly matching TRBD1 (6 bases). The V and J ends lost 6 bases and 8 bases respectively, with 14 bases between them. Germline V lookup: CDR1 SGDLS, CDR2 YYNGEE. CDR3 size: 13 residues. As DNA, the CDR3 is TGTGCCAGCAATGCAGGGGTTGGGGAAAAACTGTTTTTT. This codes for CASNAGVGEKLFF.

This clone was recorded a few times. The J gene is TRBJ1-5, the V gene TRBV7-9, with D possibly matching TRBD1 (5 bases). The germline V gene encodes CDR1 SEHNR and CDR2 FQNEAQ (reference sequence). The CDR3 runs to 16 residues. V shed 1 base and J shed 5 bases, with 15 bases lying between them. The CDR3 DNA reads as TGTGCCAGCAGCTTAGGTACAGGTGGCTACGATCAGCCCCAGCATTTT. Translated: CASSLGTGGYDQPQHF.

The chain has TRBV14 and TRBJ1-1; maybe TRBD1 (5 bases). Germline V lookup: CDR1 SGHDN, CDR2 FVKESK. CDR3 length: 17 residues. Between the trimmed V and J ends, which lost 3 bases and 1 base, there was a span of 18 bases. Here the CDR3 DNA reads TGTGCCAGCAGCCAGGTCCCTTTTAGGGGCAGGAACACTGAAGCTTTCTTT. It is translated as CASSQVPFRGRNTEAFF. Together with reference TRBV14 and TRBJ1-1, the CDR3 gives the full variable domain: EAGVTQFPSHSVIEKGQTVTLRCDPISGHDNLYWYRRVMGKEIKFLLHFVKESKQDESGMPNNRFLAERTGGTYSTLKVQPAELEDSGVYFCASSQVPFRGRNTEAFFGQGTRLTVV.

The V gene is TRBV19, the J gene TRBJ2-3; 9 bases fit TRBD2. CDR1 is LNHDA and CDR2 is SQIVND in the germline V gene (reference sequence). The length of the CDR3 is 17 residues. V shed 5 bases and J 0 bases; nucleotides not matched to a gene: 9. This chain's CDR3 is CASSVAGGSPSTDTQYF. CDR3 bases: TGTGCCAGTAGTGTTGCGGGAGGGAGTCCTAGCACAGATACGCAGTATTTT.

The chain has TRBV11-2 and TRBJ2-5; D may be TRBD1 (5 bases). CDR3 size: 14 residues. Looked up from germline, CDR1 is SGHAT and CDR2 is FQNNGV. V gave up 5 bases and J gave up 8 bases, with 18 bases separating them. CDR3 sequence (DNA): TGTGCCAGCAGCCTAACGACAGCTGATCAAACCCAGTACTTC. This gives the protein CASSLTTADQTQYF.

The chain recombines TRBV5-5 with TRBJ1-1; D remains unclear. Trimming shortened V by 1 base and J by 3 bases, and 7 bases separated the two germline ends. CDR1 is SGHKS, CDR2 YYEKEE, per germline (reference sequence). The CDR3 contains 13 residues. The CDR3 nucleotides read TGTGCCAGCAGCTTGCATTCGGACACTGAAGCTTTCTTT. It is translated as CASSLHSDTEAFF.